This T cell receptor (beta chain) was sequenced in a study of T cell repertoires in cytomegalovirus infection. Looking at the study overall: Peptides in the study included HLA-C-restricted and HLA-B-restricted CMV epitopes. Public signatures in TCR beta pointed to CMV infection and matching HLA type.

The CDR3 covers 13 residues. The V gene's germline CDR1 is LGHNT and CDR2 FRNRAP. V lost 9 bases and J 0 bases, leaving 8 bases between the germline ends. One entry per CDR3 protein results from TCRdb running MiXCR on the reads. The sample records around 750,000 distinct CDR3 sequences, around a third being singletons. This clonotype was detected a few times. No antigen is known for it. J is TRBJ1-4 and V is TRBV12-5; D gene unclear. The origin of this receptor is a human donor in good health (CMV status not recorded). Some clones in this sample may be carry-over from other donors' samples. The sequencing here drew on cultured CD8+ T cells from PBMCs, taken from culture after CMV antigen stimulation. The CDR3 sequence is CASLTTTNEKLFF. CDR3 DNA sequence: TGTGCTAGCCTGACAACAACTAATGAAAAACTGTTTTTT.